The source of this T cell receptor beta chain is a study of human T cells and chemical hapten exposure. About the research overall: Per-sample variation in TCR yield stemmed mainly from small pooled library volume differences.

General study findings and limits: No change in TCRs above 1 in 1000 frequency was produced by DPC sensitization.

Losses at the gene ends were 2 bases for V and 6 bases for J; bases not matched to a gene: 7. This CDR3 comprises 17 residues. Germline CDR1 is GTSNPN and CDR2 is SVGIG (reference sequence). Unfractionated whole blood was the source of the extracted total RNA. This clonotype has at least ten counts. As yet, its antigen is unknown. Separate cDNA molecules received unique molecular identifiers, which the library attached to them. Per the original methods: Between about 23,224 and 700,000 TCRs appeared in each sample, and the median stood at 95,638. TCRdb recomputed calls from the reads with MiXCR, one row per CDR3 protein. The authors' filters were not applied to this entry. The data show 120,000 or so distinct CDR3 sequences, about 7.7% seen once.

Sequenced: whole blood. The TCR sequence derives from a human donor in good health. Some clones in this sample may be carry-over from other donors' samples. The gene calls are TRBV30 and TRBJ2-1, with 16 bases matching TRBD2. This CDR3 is CAWSRGLAGGPGNEQFF. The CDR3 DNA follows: TGTGCCTGGAGTCGGGGACTAGCGGGAGGGCCGGGCAATGAGCAGTTCTTC.